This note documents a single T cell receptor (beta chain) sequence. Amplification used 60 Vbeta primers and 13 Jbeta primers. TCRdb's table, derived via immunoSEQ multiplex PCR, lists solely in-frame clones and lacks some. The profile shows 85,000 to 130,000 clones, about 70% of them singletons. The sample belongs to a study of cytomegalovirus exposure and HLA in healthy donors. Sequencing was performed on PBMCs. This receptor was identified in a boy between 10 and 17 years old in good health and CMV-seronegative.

CDR3 sequence reads: CASGLGAGGGDTQYF. CDR3 coding DNA: TGTGCTAGTGGTTTAGGAGCGGGGGGCGGGGATACGCAGTATTTT. The rearrangement uses TRBV12-5 and TRBJ2-3; 9 bases match TRBD2. Germline-derived CDR1 and CDR2 are LGHNT and FRNRAP. The CDR3 is made up of 15 amino acids. Losses at the gene ends were 3 bases for V and 6 bases for J; bases not matched to a gene: 7. Full variable domain (rest looked up from reference TRBV12-5 and TRBJ2-3): DARVTQTPRHKVTEMGQEVTMRCQPILGHNTVFWYRQTMMQGLELLAYFRNRAPLDDSGMPKDRFSAEMPDATLATLKIQPSEPRDSAVYFCASGLGAGGGDTQYFGPGTRLTVL.